The sequence of this T cell receptor (beta chain) was determined in a study of blood T cell repertoires in COVID-19. About the research overall: COVID-19 samples from acute and convalescent phases originated in the United States, Italy and Spain. PBMCs, B-cell-depleted T cells, or T cells provided the cDNA or gDNA that made up the material.

In the source study's methods: Reference gene primer amplification yielded estimated nucleated cell counts. Sequencing used immunoSEQ multiplex PCR; TCRdb keeps in-frame clones, though not all of them. Clone size and V and J calls were adopted from that table, with D and trimming inferred from the DNA. The sample shows over 100,000 clones, 70% to 90% of them seen only once. The CDR3 loop spans 16 amino acids. Trimming removed 4 bases at V and 3 bases at J, with 15 bases between. Germline-derived CDR1 and CDR2 are SGHAT and FQNNGV. The chain recombines TRBV11-2 with TRBJ2-2; D may be TRBD1 (5 bases). Material for sequencing was peripheral blood. The sequence came from a man in his forties or fifties with active or convalescent COVID-19. CDR3 sequence reads: CASSYLAGLHTGELFF. The CDR3 region has the DNA TGTGCCAGCAGCTACCTCGCAGGGCTGCACACCGGGGAGCTGTTTTTT. Combining the CDR3 with reference TRBV11-2 and TRBJ2-2 gives the whole variable domain EAGVAQSPRYKIIEKRQSVAFWCNPISGHATLYWYQQILGQGPKLLIQFQNNGVVDDSQLPKDRFSAERLKGVDSTLKIQPAKLEDSAVYLCASSYLAGLHTGELFFGEGSRLTVL.